The 2 T cell receptor beta chains in this list originate from one sample, sequenced in a study of T cell changes during pregnancy in multiple sclerosis. The assay was immunoSEQ multiplex PCR, and TCRdb's table has in-frame clones only and misses some. The sample shows just over 90,000 clones, roughly 91% of them seen only once. The sample here was peripheral blood, taken after pregnancy. These receptors were taken from a female donor in good health, enrolled as a control in a pregnancy study.

The chain has TRBV19 and TRBJ2-7, with a tentative D call TRBD1 (6 bases). The CDR3 consists of 13 residues. With 4 bases removed from V and 0 bases from J, the gap between germline ends came to 7 bases. The germline gives CDR1 LNHDA, CDR2 SQIVND (reference sequence). The CDR3 region is CASSKGVSYEQYF. CDR3 DNA: TGTGCCAGTAGTAAGGGGGTCTCCTACGAGCAGTACTTC.

The chain has TRBV7-9 and TRBJ2-5; D might be TRBD2 (6 bases). The CDR3 has 14 residues. Trimming stripped 3 bases from V and 3 bases from J, with 11 bases between. Looked up from germline, CDR1 is SEHNR and CDR2 is FQNEAQ (reference sequence). CDR3 protein: CASSFPTRKETQYF. The CDR3 bases are TGTGCCAGCAGCTTCCCGACTAGAAAAGAGACCCAGTACTTC. Supplemented by reference TRBV7-9 and TRBJ2-5, the full variable domain reads DTGVSQNPRHKITKRGQNVTFRCDPISEHNRLYWYRQTLGQGPEFLTYFQNEAQLEKSRLLSDRFSAERPKGSFSTLEIQRTEQGDSAMYLCASSFPTRKETQYFGPGTRLLVL.